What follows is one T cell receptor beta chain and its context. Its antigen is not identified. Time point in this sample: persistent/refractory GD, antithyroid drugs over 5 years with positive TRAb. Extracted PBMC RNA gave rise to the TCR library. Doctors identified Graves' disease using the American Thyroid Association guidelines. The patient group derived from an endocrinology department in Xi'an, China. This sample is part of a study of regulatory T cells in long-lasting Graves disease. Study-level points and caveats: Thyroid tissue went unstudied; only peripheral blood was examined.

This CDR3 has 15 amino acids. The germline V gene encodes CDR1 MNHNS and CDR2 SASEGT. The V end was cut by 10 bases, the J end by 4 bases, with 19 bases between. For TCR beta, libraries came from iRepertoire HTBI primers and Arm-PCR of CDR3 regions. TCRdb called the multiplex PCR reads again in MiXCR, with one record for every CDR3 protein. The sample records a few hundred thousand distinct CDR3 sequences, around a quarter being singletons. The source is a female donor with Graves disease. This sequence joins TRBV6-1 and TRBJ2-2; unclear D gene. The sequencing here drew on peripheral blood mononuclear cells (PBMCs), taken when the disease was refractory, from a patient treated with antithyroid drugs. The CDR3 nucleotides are TGTGCCACAAACACGGAGAGCAGGCTCACCGGGGAGCTGTTTTTT. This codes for CATNTESRLTGELFF.